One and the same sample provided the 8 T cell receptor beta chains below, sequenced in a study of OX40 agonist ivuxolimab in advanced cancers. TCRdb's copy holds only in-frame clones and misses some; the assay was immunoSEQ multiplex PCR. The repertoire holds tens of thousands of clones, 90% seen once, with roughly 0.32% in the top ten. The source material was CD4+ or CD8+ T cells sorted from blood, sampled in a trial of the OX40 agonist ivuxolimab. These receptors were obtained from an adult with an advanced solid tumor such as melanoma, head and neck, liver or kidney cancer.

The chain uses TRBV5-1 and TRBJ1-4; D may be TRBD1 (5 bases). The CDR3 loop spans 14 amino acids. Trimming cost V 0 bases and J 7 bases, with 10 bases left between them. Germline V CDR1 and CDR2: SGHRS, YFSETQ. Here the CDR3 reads CASSLVTGGEKLFF. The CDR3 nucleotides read TGCGCCAGCAGCTTGGTAACAGGAGGTGAAAAACTGTTTTTT.

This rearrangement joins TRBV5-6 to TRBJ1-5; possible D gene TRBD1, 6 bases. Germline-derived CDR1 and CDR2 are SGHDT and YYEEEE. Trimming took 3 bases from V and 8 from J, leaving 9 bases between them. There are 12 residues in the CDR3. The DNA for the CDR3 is TGTGCCAGCAGCTCCACAGGGAAGCCCCAGCATTTT. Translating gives CASSSTGKPQHF.

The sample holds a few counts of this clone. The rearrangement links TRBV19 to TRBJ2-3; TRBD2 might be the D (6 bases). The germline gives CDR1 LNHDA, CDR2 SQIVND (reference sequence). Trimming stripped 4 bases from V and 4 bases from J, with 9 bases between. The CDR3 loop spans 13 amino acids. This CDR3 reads CASSRGLADTQYF. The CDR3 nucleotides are TGTGCCAGTAGTAGGGGACTGGCAGATACGCAGTATTTT.

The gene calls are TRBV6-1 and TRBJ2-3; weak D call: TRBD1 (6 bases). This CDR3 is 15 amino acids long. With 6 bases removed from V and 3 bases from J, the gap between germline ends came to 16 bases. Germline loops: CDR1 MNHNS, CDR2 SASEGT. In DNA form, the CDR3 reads TGTGCCAGCAGAGCCCGGTACCAGGGGACAGATACGCAGTATTTT. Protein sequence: CASRARYQGTDTQYF.

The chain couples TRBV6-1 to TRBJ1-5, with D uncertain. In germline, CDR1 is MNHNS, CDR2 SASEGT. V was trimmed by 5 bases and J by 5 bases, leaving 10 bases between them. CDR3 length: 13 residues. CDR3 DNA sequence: TGTGCCAGCAGTACCTATTGGGATCAGCCCCAGCATTTT. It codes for CASSTYWDQPQHF.

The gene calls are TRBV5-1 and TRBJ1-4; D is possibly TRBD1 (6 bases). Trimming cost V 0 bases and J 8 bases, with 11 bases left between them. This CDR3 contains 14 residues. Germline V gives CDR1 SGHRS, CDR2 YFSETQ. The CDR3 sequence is CASSLDQGKEKLFF. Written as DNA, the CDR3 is TGCGCCAGCAGCTTGGACCAGGGGAAGGAAAAACTGTTTTTT.

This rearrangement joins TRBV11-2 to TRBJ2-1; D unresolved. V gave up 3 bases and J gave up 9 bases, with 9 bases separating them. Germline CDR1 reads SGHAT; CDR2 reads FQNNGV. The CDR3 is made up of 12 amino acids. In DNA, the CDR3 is TGTGCCAGCAGCTTTCCAGATAGTGAGCAGTTCTTC. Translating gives CASSFPDSEQFF.

CDR3 in DNA: TGTGCCAGCAGCTGGGGACTGCAAGAGACCCAGTACTTC. It codes for CASSWGLQETQYF. This sequence joins TRBV7-8 and TRBJ2-5; a weak D match, TRBD2 (6 bases). The V end was cut by 4 bases, the J end by 2 bases, with 8 bases between. Germline CDR1 SGHVS, CDR2 FQNEAQ. The CDR3 sequence is 13 residues long.